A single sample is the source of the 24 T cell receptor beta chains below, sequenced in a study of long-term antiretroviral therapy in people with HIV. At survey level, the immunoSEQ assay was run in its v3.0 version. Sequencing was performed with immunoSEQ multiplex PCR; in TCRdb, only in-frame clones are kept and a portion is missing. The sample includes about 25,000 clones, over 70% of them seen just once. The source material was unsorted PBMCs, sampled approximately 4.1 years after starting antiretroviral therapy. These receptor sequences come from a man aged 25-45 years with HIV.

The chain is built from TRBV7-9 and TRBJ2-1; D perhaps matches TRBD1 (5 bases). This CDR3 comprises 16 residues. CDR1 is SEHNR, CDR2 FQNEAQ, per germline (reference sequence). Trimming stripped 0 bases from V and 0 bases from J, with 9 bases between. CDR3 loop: CASSLAGRSSYNEQFF. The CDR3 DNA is TGTGCCAGCAGCTTAGCGGGGCGAAGCTCCTACAATGAGCAGTTCTTC.

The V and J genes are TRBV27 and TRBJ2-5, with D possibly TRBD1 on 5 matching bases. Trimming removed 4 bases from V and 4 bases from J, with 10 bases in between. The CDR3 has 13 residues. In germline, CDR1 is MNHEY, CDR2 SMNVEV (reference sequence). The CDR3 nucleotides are TGTGCCAGCAGTTCCGCAGGGTCAGAGACCCAGTACTTC. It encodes CASSSAGSETQYF.

CDR3 nucleotides: TGTGCCAGCAACCCTCCTCCAGCATCAAAGGCCTACGAGCAGTACTTC. Amino acid sequence: CASNPPPASKAYEQYF. The rearrangement links TRBV7-3 to TRBJ2-7; no clear D gene. CDR1 SGHTA and CDR2 FQGTGA come from the germline V gene. The germline V and J ends were trimmed by 7 bases and 2 bases, with 21 bases remaining between them. This CDR3 comprises 16 residues.

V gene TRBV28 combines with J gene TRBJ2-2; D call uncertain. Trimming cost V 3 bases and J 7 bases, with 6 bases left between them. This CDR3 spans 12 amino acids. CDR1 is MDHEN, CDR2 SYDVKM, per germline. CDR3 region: CASSFVFGELFF. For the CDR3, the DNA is TGTGCCAGCAGTTTCGTTTTCGGGGAGCTGTTTTTT.

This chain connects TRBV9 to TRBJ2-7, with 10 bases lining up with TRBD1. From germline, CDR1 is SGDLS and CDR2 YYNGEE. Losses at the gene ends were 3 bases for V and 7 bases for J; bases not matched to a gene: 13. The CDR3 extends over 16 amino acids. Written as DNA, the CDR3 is TGTGCCAGCAGCGCAACCGGTTGGACAGGGGGAGAAGAGCAGTACTTC. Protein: CASSATGWTGGEEQYF. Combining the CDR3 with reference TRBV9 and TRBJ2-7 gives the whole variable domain DSGVTQTPKHLITATGQRVTLRCSPRSGDLSVYWYQQSLDQGLQFLIQYYNGEERAKGNILERFSAQQFPDLHSELNLSSLELGDSALYFCASSATGWTGGEEQYFGPGTRLTVT.

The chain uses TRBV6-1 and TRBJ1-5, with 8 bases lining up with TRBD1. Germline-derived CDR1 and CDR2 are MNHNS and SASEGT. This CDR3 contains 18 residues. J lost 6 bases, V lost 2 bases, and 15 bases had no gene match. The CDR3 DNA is TGTGCCAGCAGTGAATTTCCCCCGAGGACAGGGTCGGTTCAGCCCCAGCATTTT. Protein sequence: CASSEFPPRTGSVQPQHF.

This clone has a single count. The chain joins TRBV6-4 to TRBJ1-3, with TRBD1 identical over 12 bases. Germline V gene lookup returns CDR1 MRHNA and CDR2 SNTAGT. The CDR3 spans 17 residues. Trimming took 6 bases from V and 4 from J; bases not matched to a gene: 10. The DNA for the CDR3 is TGTGCCAGCAGATCCGGGACAGGGGGCTTGAGGGGAAACACCATATATTTT. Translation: CASRSGTGGLRGNTIYF.

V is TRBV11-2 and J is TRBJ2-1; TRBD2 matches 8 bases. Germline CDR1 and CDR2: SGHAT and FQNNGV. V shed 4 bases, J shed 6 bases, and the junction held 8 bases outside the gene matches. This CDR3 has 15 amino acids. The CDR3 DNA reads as TGTGCCAGCAGCTCCGGGACTAGTCGGGGCAATGAGCAGTTCTTC. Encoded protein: CASSSGTSRGNEQFF.

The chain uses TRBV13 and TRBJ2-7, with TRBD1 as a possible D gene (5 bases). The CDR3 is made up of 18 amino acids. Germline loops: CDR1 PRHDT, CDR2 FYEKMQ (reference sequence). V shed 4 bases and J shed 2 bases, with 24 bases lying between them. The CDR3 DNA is TGTGCCAGCAGCTCCGAGGACACATCTGGCGGACCGGCCTACGAGCAGTACTTC. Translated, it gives CASSSEDTSGGPAYEQYF.

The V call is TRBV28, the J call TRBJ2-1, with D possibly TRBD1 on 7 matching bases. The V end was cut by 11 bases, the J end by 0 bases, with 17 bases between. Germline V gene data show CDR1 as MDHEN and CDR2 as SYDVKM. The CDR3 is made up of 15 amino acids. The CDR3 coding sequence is TGTGCCGCCCGCGGCGGGGACAGCTCCTACAATGAGCAGTTCTTC. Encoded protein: CAARGGDSSYNEQFF.

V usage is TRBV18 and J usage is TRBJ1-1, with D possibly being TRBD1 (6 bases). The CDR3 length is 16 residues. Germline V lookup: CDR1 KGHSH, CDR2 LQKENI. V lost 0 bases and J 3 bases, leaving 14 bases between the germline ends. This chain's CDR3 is CASSPPRNRVHTEAFF. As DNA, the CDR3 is TGTGCCAGCTCACCACCGCGGAACAGGGTGCACACTGAAGCTTTCTTT.

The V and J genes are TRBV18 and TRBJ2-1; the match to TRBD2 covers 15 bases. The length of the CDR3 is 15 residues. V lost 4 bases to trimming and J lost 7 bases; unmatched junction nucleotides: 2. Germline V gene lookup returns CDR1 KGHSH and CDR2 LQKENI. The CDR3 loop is CASSLGLAGGNEQFF. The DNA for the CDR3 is TGTGCCAGCTCACTCGGACTAGCGGGGGGGAATGAGCAGTTCTTC.

CDR3 coding DNA: TGTGCCGGTGAGGGGGCACATAACAATGAGCAGTTCTTC. This sequence encodes CAGEGAHNNEQFF. The V and J genes are TRBV30 and TRBJ2-1; 7 bases match TRBD1. V dropped 8 bases and J dropped 5; count of bases not matched to a gene: 9. CDR1 GTSNPN and CDR2 SVGIG come from the germline V gene (reference sequence). This CDR3 is built from 13 residues.

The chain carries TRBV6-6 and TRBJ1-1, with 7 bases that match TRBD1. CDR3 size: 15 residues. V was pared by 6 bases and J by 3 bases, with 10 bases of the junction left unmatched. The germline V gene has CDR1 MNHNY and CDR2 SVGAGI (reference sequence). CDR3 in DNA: TGTGCCAGCAGGACATGGCCAACAGGGGACACTGAAGCTTTCTTT. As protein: CASRTWPTGDTEAFF.

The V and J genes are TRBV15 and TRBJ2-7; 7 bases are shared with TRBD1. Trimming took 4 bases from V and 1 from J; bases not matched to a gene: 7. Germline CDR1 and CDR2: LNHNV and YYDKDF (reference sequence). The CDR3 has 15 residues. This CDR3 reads CATSIQRDSSYEQYF. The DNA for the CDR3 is TGTGCCACCAGCATACAAAGGGACAGTTCCTACGAGCAGTACTTC.

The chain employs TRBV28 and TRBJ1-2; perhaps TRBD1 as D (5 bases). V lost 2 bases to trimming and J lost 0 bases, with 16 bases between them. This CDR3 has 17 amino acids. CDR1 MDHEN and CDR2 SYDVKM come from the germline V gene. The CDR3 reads CASSLRIRDATNYGYTF. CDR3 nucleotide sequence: TGTGCCAGCAGTTTAAGGATTCGGGACGCCACTAACTATGGCTACACCTTC.

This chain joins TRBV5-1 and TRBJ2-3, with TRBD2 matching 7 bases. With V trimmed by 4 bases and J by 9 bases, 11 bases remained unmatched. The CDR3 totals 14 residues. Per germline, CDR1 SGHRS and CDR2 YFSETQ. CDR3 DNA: TGCGCCAGCAGCGGGTCCGTCTCGGGAGGCACGCAGTATTTT. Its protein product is CASSGSVSGGTQYF. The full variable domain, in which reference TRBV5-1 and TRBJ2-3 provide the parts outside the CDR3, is KAGVTQTPRYLIKTRGQQVTLSCSPISGHRSVSWYQQTPGQGLQFLFEYFSETQRNKGNFPGRFSGRQFSNSRSEMNVSTLELGDSALYLCASSGSVSGGTQYFGPGTRLTVL.

DNA for the CDR3: TGCGCCAGCAGCCAAGAGTACTCCTATAACGGCGCAGATACGCAGTATTTT. It is translated as CASSQEYSYNGADTQYF. This rearrangement joins TRBV4-3 to TRBJ2-3; the D is unclear. The CDR3 spans 17 residues. With 0 bases removed from V and 4 bases from J, the gap between germline ends came to 17 bases. The germline V gene encodes CDR1 LGHNA and CDR2 YSLEER.

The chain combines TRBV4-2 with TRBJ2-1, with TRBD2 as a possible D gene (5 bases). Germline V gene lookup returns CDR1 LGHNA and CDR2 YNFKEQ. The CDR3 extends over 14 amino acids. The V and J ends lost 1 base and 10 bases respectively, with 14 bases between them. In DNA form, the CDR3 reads TGTGCCAGCAGCCAAGTGGGGAGCGCGATCGAGCAGTTCTTC. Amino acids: CASSQVGSAIEQFF.

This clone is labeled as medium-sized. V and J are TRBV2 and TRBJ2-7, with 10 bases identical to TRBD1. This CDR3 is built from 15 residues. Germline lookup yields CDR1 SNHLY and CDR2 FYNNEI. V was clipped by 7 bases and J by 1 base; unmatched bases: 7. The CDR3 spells CASTEPGQGSYEQYF. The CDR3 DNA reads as TGTGCCAGCACCGAGCCGGGACAGGGGTCCTACGAGCAGTACTTC. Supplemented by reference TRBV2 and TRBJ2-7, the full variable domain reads EPEVTQTPSHQVTQMGQEVILRCVPISNHLYFYWYRQILGQKVEFLVSFYNNEISEKSEIFDDQFSVERPDGSNFTLKIRSTKLEDSAMYFCASTEPGQGSYEQYFGPGTRLTVT.

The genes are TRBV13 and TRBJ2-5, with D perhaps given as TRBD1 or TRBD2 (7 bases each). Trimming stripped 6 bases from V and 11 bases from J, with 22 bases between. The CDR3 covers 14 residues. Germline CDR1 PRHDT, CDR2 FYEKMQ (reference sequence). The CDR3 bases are TGTGCCAGCAGTTCCGGGACAGAATCACTAGCGCAGTACTTC. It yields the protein CASSSGTESLAQYF.

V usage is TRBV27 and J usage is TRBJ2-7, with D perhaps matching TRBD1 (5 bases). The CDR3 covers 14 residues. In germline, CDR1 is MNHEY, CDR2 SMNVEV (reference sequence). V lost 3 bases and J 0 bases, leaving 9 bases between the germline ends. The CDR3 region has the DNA TGTGCCAGCAGTTTTAGGGGCACCTCCTACGAGCAGTACTTC. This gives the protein CASSFRGTSYEQYF.

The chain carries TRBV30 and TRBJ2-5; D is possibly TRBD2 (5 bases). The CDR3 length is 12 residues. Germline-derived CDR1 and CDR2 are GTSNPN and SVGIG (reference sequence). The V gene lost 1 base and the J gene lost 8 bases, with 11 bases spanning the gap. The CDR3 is CAWSAGGLTQYF. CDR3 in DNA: TGTGCCTGGAGTGCAGGCGGGCTCACCCAGTACTTC.

This chain's CDR3 is CASSQEIETGYEKLFF. For the CDR3, the DNA is TGCGCCAGCAGCCAAGAGATAGAGACAGGGTATGAAAAACTGTTTTTT. This chain joins TRBV4-3 and TRBJ1-4; 7 bases fit TRBD1. The length of the CDR3 is 16 residues. V lost 0 bases and J lost 6; bases outside the gene matches: 7. CDR1 LGHNA and CDR2 YSLEER come from the germline V gene.